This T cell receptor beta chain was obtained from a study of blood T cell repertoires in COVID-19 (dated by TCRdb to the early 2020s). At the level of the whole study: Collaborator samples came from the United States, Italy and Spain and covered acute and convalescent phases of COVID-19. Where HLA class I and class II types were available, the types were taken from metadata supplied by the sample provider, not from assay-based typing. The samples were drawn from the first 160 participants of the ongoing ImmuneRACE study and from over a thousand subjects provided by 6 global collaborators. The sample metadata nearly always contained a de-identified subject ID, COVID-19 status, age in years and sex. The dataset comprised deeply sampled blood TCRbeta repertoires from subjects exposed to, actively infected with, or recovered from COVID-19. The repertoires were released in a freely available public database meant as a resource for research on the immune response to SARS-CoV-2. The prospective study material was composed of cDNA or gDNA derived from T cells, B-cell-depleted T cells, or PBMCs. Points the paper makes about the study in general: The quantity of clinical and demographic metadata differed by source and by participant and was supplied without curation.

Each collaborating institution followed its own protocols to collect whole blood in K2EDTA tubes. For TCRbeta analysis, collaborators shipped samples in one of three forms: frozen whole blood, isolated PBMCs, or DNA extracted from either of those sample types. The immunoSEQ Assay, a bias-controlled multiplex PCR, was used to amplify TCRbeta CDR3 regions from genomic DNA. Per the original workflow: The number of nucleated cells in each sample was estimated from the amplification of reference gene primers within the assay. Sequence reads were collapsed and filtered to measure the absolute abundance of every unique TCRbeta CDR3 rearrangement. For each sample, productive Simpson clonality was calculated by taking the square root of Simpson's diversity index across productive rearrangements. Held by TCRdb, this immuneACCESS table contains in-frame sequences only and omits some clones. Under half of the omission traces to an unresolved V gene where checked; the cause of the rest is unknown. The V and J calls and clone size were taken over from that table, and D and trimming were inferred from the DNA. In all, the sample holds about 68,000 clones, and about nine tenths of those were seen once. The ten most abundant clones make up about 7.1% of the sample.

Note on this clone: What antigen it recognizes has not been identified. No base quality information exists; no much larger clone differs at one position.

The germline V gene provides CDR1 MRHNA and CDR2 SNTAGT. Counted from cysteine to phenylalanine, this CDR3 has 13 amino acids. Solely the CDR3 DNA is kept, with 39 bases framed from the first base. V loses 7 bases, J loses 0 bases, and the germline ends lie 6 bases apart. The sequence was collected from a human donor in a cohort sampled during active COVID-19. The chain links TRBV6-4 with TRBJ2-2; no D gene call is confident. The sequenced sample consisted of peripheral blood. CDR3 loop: CASKTANTGELFF. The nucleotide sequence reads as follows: TGTGCCAGCAAAACAGCGAACACCGGGGAGCTGTTTTTT.